This T cell receptor (beta chain) was retrieved from a study of shared clonotypes between healthy human individuals. DNA from unsorted PBMC was sequenced on ten immunoSEQ deep assay plates. Here immunoSEQ multiplex PCR was the method, and the copy in TCRdb shows in-frame clones only, minus some. The sample holds about 480,000 clones; 60% to 80% are singletons and the top ten take about 12%. Trimming cost V 5 bases and J 6 bases; bases outside gene matches: 8. This CDR3 is 15 amino acids long. CDR1 is MDHEN, CDR2 SYDVKM, per germline. Extraction of genomic DNA in unsorted samples used approximately 100 million PBMCs.

This sequence was found in a woman in her thirties or forties in good health. Some clones in this sample may be carry-over from other donors' samples. The source material was PBMCs. The genes are TRBV28 and TRBJ2-7; 12 nucleotides align to TRBD2. In DNA, the CDR3 is TGTGCCAGCAGTACCCCTAGCGGGAGGGCCCGCGAGCAGTACTTC. Residues: CASSTPSGRAREQYF.